Below, 23 T cell receptor beta chains from the same sample are listed, as sequenced in a study of blood T cell repertoires in COVID-19. Sequencing was performed with immunoSEQ multiplex PCR; in TCRdb, only in-frame clones are kept and a portion is missing. Of fewer than 250,000 clones listed, more than 75% are singletons. The sample comprised peripheral blood. All receptors come from a woman aged 60-70 years with COVID-19, enrolled during active disease.

The V and J genes are TRBV7-9 and TRBJ1-2, with 8 bases lining up with TRBD1. V lost 7 bases and J lost 2; bases outside the gene matches: 9. CDR1 is SEHNR and CDR2 is FQNEAQ in the germline V gene (reference sequence). CDR3 length: 15 amino acids. The CDR3 loop is CASTWSAGGNYGYTF. The CDR3 DNA is TGTGCCAGCACGTGGAGCGCAGGGGGCAACTATGGCTACACCTTC.

This clone was picked up one time. The chain employs TRBV7-2 and TRBJ1-2; D is unclear. The CDR3 length is 16 residues. The V gene lost 1 base and the J gene lost 0 bases, with 12 bases spanning the gap. CDR1 SGHTA and CDR2 FQGNSA come from the germline V gene. The DNA of the CDR3 is TGTGCCAGCAGCTTAGGGAGGCAAACAACTAACTATGGCTACACCTTC. It codes for CASSLGRQTTNYGYTF.

This clone was seen once. This chain connects TRBV2 to TRBJ1-5, with TRBD1 matching over 9 bases. V shed 2 bases, J shed 2 bases, and the junction held 7 bases outside the gene matches. CDR3 length equals 17 residues. The V gene's germline CDR1 is SNHLY and CDR2 FYNNEI. As DNA, the CDR3 is TGTGCCAGCAGTGAAAGGGACAGGGTAGGTGGCAATCAGCCCCAGCATTTT. It translates to CASSERDRVGGNQPQHF.

This chain connects TRBV13 to TRBJ2-5; tentatively, D is TRBD2 (5 bases). The CDR3 extends over 15 amino acids. The ends were cut back, 1 base at V and 5 bases at J, with 14 bases in the middle. CDR1 and CDR2 from the germline V gene are PRHDT and FYEKMQ (reference sequence). CDR3: CASSLAPSSWETQYF. The CDR3, as DNA: TGTGCCAGCAGCTTAGCCCCTTCTAGCTGGGAGACCCAGTACTTC.

The chain is built from TRBV10-3 and TRBJ2-5, with TRBD2 identical over 10 bases. The length of the CDR3 is 14 residues. Germline V gives CDR1 ENHRY, CDR2 SYGVKD. The V segment lost 4 bases and the J segment 5 bases; nucleotides outside the gene matches: 4. Here the CDR3 DNA reads TGTGCCATCAGTGCAGCGGGAGGGCCGGAGACCCAGTACTTC. It yields the protein CAISAAGGPETQYF.

In nucleotides, the CDR3 is TGTGCCAGCATCCCGGGGGACGGGGAAGTCGGTGAGCAGTTCTTC. Translation: CASIPGDGEVGEQFF. The genes are TRBV6-5 and TRBJ2-1; D might be TRBD2 (6 bases). Per germline, CDR1 MNHEY and CDR2 SVGAGI. This CDR3 contains 15 residues. V lost 7 bases to trimming and J lost 9 bases, with 22 bases between them.

This clone was detected only a few times. V gene TRBV5-1 combines with J gene TRBJ2-1, with a tentative D call TRBD2 (7 bases). Germline CDR1 SGHRS, CDR2 YFSETQ. This CDR3 contains 13 residues. Trimming cost V 2 bases and J 6 bases, with 9 bases left between them. The DNA for the CDR3 is TGCGCCAGCAGCTTACGGGGGGCCAATGAGCAGTTCTTC. This sequence encodes CASSLRGANEQFF.

The chain has TRBV7-8 and TRBJ2-2; TRBD2 is a possible D gene (5 bases). Looked up from germline, CDR1 is SGHVS and CDR2 is FQNEAQ. The CDR3 runs 16 residues. Between the trimmed V and J ends, which lost 4 bases and 3 bases, there was a span of 15 bases. The CDR3 is CASSSRRLAYTGELFF. The CDR3 DNA is TGTGCCAGCAGCTCCCGTCGGCTAGCTTACACCGGGGAGCTGTTTTTT.

The rearrangement uses TRBV7-8 and TRBJ2-1; D is possibly TRBD2 (5 bases). Trimming took off 5 bases at V and 10 bases at J, with 12 bases between the two ends. The CDR3 spans 12 residues. CDR1 SGHVS and CDR2 FQNEAQ come from the germline V gene. As DNA, the CDR3 is TGTGCCAGCAGCCCGGCGGGTTTAGAGCAGTTCTTC. It codes for CASSPAGLEQFF.

The chain links TRBV27 to TRBJ1-2, with 8 bases aligning to TRBD1. The CDR3 has 15 residues. Germline trimming cut 1 base from V and 3 bases from J; bases unmatched to any gene: 4. Germline values: CDR1 MNHEY, CDR2 SMNVEV (reference sequence). CDR3: CASSLFAGGYYGYTF. CDR3 DNA: TGTGCCAGCAGTTTATTTGCAGGGGGCTACTATGGCTACACCTTC.

This chain connects TRBV19 to TRBJ1-5; TRBD1 might be the D (6 bases). Germline assignment: CDR1 LNHDA and CDR2 SQIVND (reference sequence). This CDR3 has 15 amino acids. Trimming cost V 1 base and J 6 bases, with 13 bases left between them. CDR3 bases: TGTGCCAGTAGTATAGCAGGGGAACGGGCTCAGCCCCAGCATTTT. As protein: CASSIAGERAQPQHF.

The chain links TRBV28 to TRBJ1-5; 9 bases align to TRBD1. Trimming removed 6 bases from V and 4 bases from J; junction bases left unmatched: 10. The V gene's germline CDR1 is MDHEN and CDR2 SYDVKM. This CDR3 region has 16 residues. The DNA for the CDR3 is TGTGCCAGCAGAAACTTCCCGGGACAGGGAAATCAGCCCCAGCATTTT. Amino acids: CASRNFPGQGNQPQHF.

The V and J genes are TRBV27 and TRBJ1-6, with D uncertain. The CDR3 consists of 13 residues. Trimming shortened V by 6 bases and J by 1 base, and 4 bases separated the two germline ends. Germline CDR1 is MNHEY and CDR2 is SMNVEV (reference sequence). CDR3 in amino acids: CASSLSYNSPLHF. The CDR3 DNA follows: TGTGCCAGCAGCCTTTCCTATAATTCACCCCTCCACTTT.

The chain joins TRBV4-2 to TRBJ1-5; TRBD1 is a possible D gene (5 bases). Germline V gene sequence: CDR1 LGHNA, CDR2 YNFKEQ. The CDR3 consists of 16 residues. V lost 1 base to trimming and J lost 7 bases, with 17 bases between them. CDR3 sequence (DNA): TGTGCCAGCAGCCAAGGGCTGGCAGGGAGGAAACAGCCCCAGCATTTT. It is translated as CASSQGLAGRKQPQHF.

The J gene is TRBJ1-1, the V gene TRBV28, with a tentative D call TRBD1 (5 bases). Germline V CDR1 and CDR2: MDHEN, SYDVKM. Trimming removed 3 bases from V and 4 bases from J, with 12 bases in between. CDR3 length: 14 residues. The CDR3 loop is CASSLGGSITEAFF. CDR3 DNA sequence: TGTGCCAGCAGTTTGGGGGGTTCAATCACTGAAGCTTTCTTT.

V usage is TRBV6-4 and J usage is TRBJ2-1, with 14 bases identical to TRBD2. From germline, CDR1 is MRHNA and CDR2 SNTAGT. The CDR3 runs to 18 residues. Trimming cost V 4 bases and J 6 bases; bases outside gene matches: 11. CDR3 DNA: TGTGCCAGCAGTGTCGGGACTAGCGGGAGTTTTTCGGGCAATGAGCAGTTCTTC. Its protein product is CASSVGTSGSFSGNEQFF.

The V gene is TRBV6-5, the J gene TRBJ1-2; 10 bases fit TRBD1. After removal of 4 bases from V and 4 bases from J, the junction contained 6 bases not matched to a gene. The CDR3 totals 15 residues. Germline V lookup: CDR1 MNHEY, CDR2 SVGAGI. CDR3: CASSLGTGDLYGYTF. The CDR3 coding sequence is TGTGCCAGCAGTTTAGGGACAGGGGACCTCTATGGCTACACCTTC.

This rearrangement joins TRBV19 to TRBJ1-3, with D perhaps matching TRBD1 (5 bases). This CDR3 contains 15 residues. The V and J ends lost 6 bases and 0 bases respectively, with 12 bases between them. Per germline, CDR1 LNHDA and CDR2 SQIVND (reference sequence). DNA of the CDR3: TGTGCCAGTAGCTTCGGACAACTCTCTGGAAACACCATATATTTT. Protein: CASSFGQLSGNTIYF.

The rearrangement links TRBV19 to TRBJ2-4; 11 bases are shared with TRBD2. Germline trimming cut 5 bases from V and 7 bases from J; bases unmatched to any gene: 13. This CDR3 is built from 17 residues. Looked up from germline, CDR1 is LNHDA and CDR2 is SQIVND (reference sequence). The DNA of the CDR3 is TGTGCCAGTAGTGAACTAGCGGGGGACGAACGTGCGAACATTCAGTACTTC. This gives the protein CASSELAGDERANIQYF.

The gene calls are TRBV2 and TRBJ1-2, with D possibly being TRBD1 (6 bases). CDR1 is SNHLY and CDR2 is FYNNEI in the germline V gene. V lost 6 bases and J 8 bases, leaving 13 bases between the germline ends. This CDR3 is built from 12 residues. CDR3 nucleotides: TGTGCCAGCAGCCGGGACAACGAAGGCTACACCTTC. It codes for CASSRDNEGYTF.

This clone showed up just once. The chain recombines TRBV27 with TRBJ2-1; 10 bases agree with TRBD1. The CDR3 has 17 residues. V lost 5 bases and J lost 4; bases outside the gene matches: 11. Germline V gene sequence: CDR1 MNHEY, CDR2 SMNVEV (reference sequence). The CDR3 sequence is CASSPGTGATVYNEQFF. DNA for the CDR3: TGTGCCAGCAGTCCTGGGACAGGGGCCACCGTTTACAATGAGCAGTTCTTC.

The V and J genes are TRBV7-8 and TRBJ2-7, with TRBD2 matching 14 bases. The CDR3 contains 15 residues. V shed 6 bases and J 6 bases; nucleotides not matched to a gene: 7. Germline V gene sequence: CDR1 SGHVS, CDR2 FQNEAQ. CDR3 bases: TGTGCCAGCAGTGGACTAGCGGGGGGAAGGGGCGAGCAGTACGTC. Encoded protein: CASSGLAGGRGEQYV.

In its sample, this clone was seen once. V gene TRBV6-5 combines with J gene TRBJ1-5, with TRBD1 matching 8 bases. CDR1 and CDR2 (germline): MNHEY, SVGAGI. V lost 8 bases and J lost 1; bases outside the gene matches: 4. The CDR3 extends over 14 amino acids. The CDR3 spells CASWDRSSNQPQHF. For the CDR3, the DNA is TGTGCCAGCTGGGACAGGTCGAGCAATCAGCCCCAGCATTTT.